This is a list of T cell receptor beta chains from one sample in a study of blood T cell repertoires in COVID-19. This table comes from immunoSEQ multiplex PCR, and its TCRdb copy is limited to in-frame clones, with some not included. The sample includes 250,000 to 350,000 clones, more than 75% seen only once; the top ten take around 2%. The sample was PBMCs or T cells enriched from blood (not recorded which). Source of these receptors: a woman aged 55-70 years in a cohort exposed to, infected with or recovered from COVID-19 (not recorded which). Each CDR3 is given with its conserved first and last residue. D genes are given only for firm matches. Clone sizes are given selectively: once, few, many, or a class where the clone is expanded.

.	.	TRBJ2-7	TRBV6-5	TGTGCCAGCAGTTACGGGGGGAGTCGCTACGAGCAGTACTTC	CASSYGGSRYEQYF
TRBD2	.	TRBJ2-7	TRBV6-1	TGTGCCAGCAGTGAACATCTAGCGGCCGATTCCTACGAGCAGTACTTC	CASSEHLAADSYEQYF
TRBD1	.	TRBJ2-3	TRBV7-9	TGTGCCAGCACCGCCGGGACAGGGGGAGGCACAGATACGCAGTATTTT	CASTAGTGGGTDTQYF
TRBD1	.	TRBJ2-7	TRBV7-9	TGTGCCAGCAGCTTAGGGGGGACAGGGAACTACGAGCAGTACTTC	CASSLGGTGNYEQYF
TRBD2	once	TRBJ2-3	TRBV5-1	TGCGCCAGCAGCTTGCCGCCGGGACTAGCGGGAAAAGGGCAAACAGATACGCAGTATTTT	CASSLPPGLAGKGQTDTQYF
.	.	TRBJ1-5	TRBV5-4	TGTGCCAGCAGCTTTGGGGGGATCGGTCAGCCCCAGCATTTT	CASSFGGIGQPQHF
TRBD2	.	TRBJ2-1	TRBV10-1	TGCGCCAGCAGTGAACCCACTAGCGGGAGTTTGAATGAGCAGTTCTTC	CASSEPTSGSLNEQFF
.	.	TRBJ2-6	TRBV7-2	TGTGCCAGCTCGGCTGGGGCCAACGTCCTGACTTTC	CASSAGANVLTF
TRBD2	.	TRBJ2-1	TRBV7-2	TGTGCCAGCGGGCTAGCGGGAGGGCCTTGGGGCTCCTACAATGAGCAGTTCTTC	CASGLAGGPWGSYNEQFF
.	.	TRBJ1-4	TRBV9	TGTGCCAGCAGCGTAGAGGATGGCAGGGTGGATGAAAAACTGTTTTTT	CASSVEDGRVDEKLFF
.	.	TRBJ2-1	TRBV23-1	TGCGCCAGCAGTCAATCGAGAATTTGCTCCTACAATGAGCAGTTCTTC	CASSQSRICSYNEQFF
TRBD1	.	TRBJ1-2	TRBV18	TGTGCCAGCTCACCAGATACAGGGGGCTATGGCTACACCTTC	CASSPDTGGYGYTF
TRBD1	.	TRBJ2-2	TRBV7-2	TGTGCCAGCAGCCCAGGGGGCTACAGGTCCGGGGAGCTGTTTTTT	CASSPGGYRSGELFF
.	.	TRBJ2-1	TRBV11-1	TGTGCCAGCAGCTTACAGGGGGGTTTCAATGAGCAGTTCTTC	CASSLQGGFNEQFF
.	.	TRBJ1-6	TRBV6-5	TGTGCCAGCATTGCGGGAAGCTGGAATTCACCCCTCCACTTT	CASIAGSWNSPLHF
TRBD1	.	TRBJ1-6	TRBV2	TGTGCCAGCAGCACAGGGGGTAATTCACCCCTCCACTTT	CASSTGGNSPLHF
.	.	TRBJ1-5	TRBV4-3	TGCGCCAGCAGCCAAGATTACACCAATCAGCCCCAGCATTTT	CASSQDYTNQPQHF
.	.	TRBJ2-3	TRBV5-4	TGTGCCAGCAGCCTTAGCGGAAGGAGCGGCACAGATACGCAGTATTTT	CASSLSGRSGTDTQYF
TRBD1	.	TRBJ2-1	TRBV18	TGTGCCAGCCCGGCGACAGGGGGCGCAGGGAATGAGCAGTTCTTC	CASPATGGAGNEQFF
.	.	TRBJ1-2	TRBV15	TGTGCCACCAGCAGAGGCCCAGGCTACTATGGCTACACCTTC	CATSRGPGYYGYTF
.	.	TRBJ1-5	TRBV19	TGTGCCAGTAGTCCCCGAGACAGGATCAGCAATCAGCCCCAGCATTTT	CASSPRDRISNQPQHF
.	.	TRBJ2-5	TRBV19	TGTGCCAGTAGTATAGTGGGCAGCCAAGAGACCCAGTACTTC	CASSIVGSQETQYF
.	.	TRBJ1-2	TRBV7-2	TGTGCCAGCAGCTTAGGGCAGGCTAACTATGGCTACACCTTC	CASSLGQANYGYTF
.	once	TRBJ2-4	TRBV11-2	TGTGCCAGCAGCCGCGGGGCCGGCATTCAGTACTTC	CASSRGAGIQYF
.	.	TRBJ2-7	TRBV19	TGTGCCAGTAGTATAGGACAGGCGGGTCGGAACGAGCAGTACTTC	CASSIGQAGRNEQYF
TRBD2	.	TRBJ2-1	TRBV28	TGTGCCAGCAGTTTTAGCGGGCCGTCCTACAATGAGCAGTTCTTC	CASSFSGPSYNEQFF
TRBD2	.	TRBJ2-2	TRBV5-4	TGTGCCAGCAGCTTGGCCTCTGTGGGGGGGTCCGGGGAGCTGTTTTTT	CASSLASVGGSGELFF
TRBD2	.	TRBJ2-1	TRBV28	TGTGCCAGCAGTTTACCTCCTTTTACTAGCGCCAATGAGCAGTTCTTC	CASSLPPFTSANEQFF
TRBD2	.	TRBJ2-7	TRBV7-3	TGTGCCAGCAGCTTACAAGCGGGAGCCGGCCCCTACGAGCAGTACTTC	CASSLQAGAGPYEQYF
.	.	TRBJ2-1	TRBV18	TGTGCCAGCTCACGGCTCGGACAGTCCTACAATGAGCAGTTCTTC	CASSRLGQSYNEQFF
.	.	TRBJ2-7	TRBV11-1	TGTGCCAGCAGCTCCTCCAGTGGTTCCTACGAGCAGTACTTC	CASSSSSGSYEQYF
TRBD2	.	TRBJ2-1	TRBV7-2	TGTGCCAGCAGCTTCGACGGGACTAGCGCGACATACAATGAGCAGTTCTTC	CASSFDGTSATYNEQFF
TRBD2	few	TRBJ2-7	TRBV7-9	TGTGCCAGCAGCATATTCGGGACTAGCGGGAGGGACGAGCAGTACTTC	CASSIFGTSGRDEQYF
TRBD2	.	TRBJ2-1	TRBV18	TGTGCCAGCTCACCCCTAGCGGATTTCCGCAATGAGCAGTTCTTC	CASSPLADFRNEQFF